These 17 T cell receptor beta chains originate from one sample sequenced in a study of B cell selection in AIRE deficiency. The sorted conventional CD4 T cells were gated as CD4+CD127+. The table came from immunoSEQ multiplex PCR; TCRdb's copy has only in-frame clones and leaves some out. The sample gives about 24,000 clones, about 95% of which show up once; around 0.2% is in the top ten. Sequencing input: CD4+CD127+ conventional T cells sorted from PBMCs. The receptor set was obtained from a human donor in good health.

The chain is built from TRBV5-4 and TRBJ2-2; D is ambiguous. The CDR3 is 12 residues long. Germline V gene lookup returns CDR1 SGHNT and CDR2 YYREEE (reference sequence). The V end was cut by 4 bases, the J end by 7 bases, with 8 bases between. The CDR3 DNA sequence: TGTGCCAGCAGCAAGGTTAACGGGGAGCTGTTTTTT. Amino acids: CASSKVNGELFF.

This clone was picked up one time. The J gene is TRBJ1-1, the V gene TRBV29-1, with 7 positions matching TRBD1. CDR1 and CDR2 from the germline V gene are SQVTM and ANQGSEA. The CDR3 sequence is 14 residues long. V lost 8 bases, J lost 2 bases, and 11 bases stayed unmatched. CDR3 loop: CSFKKTGINTEAFF. As DNA, the CDR3 is TGCAGCTTTAAAAAGACAGGGATAAACACTGAAGCTTTCTTT.

This clone was observed a single time. The chain couples TRBV5-1 to TRBJ1-2; no reliable D call. CDR3 size: 14 residues. CDR1 and CDR2 (germline): SGHRS, YFSETQ. V dropped 7 bases and J dropped 5 bases, with 18 bases sitting between them. CDR3: CASFDGSEGYGYTF. The CDR3 coding sequence is TGCGCCAGCTTCGATGGCAGCGAAGGGTATGGCTACACCTTC.

The chain couples TRBV6-5 to TRBJ2-1, with D perhaps matching TRBD2 (5 bases). Germline CDR1 and CDR2: MNHEY and SVGAGI. V lost 2 bases to trimming and J lost 8 bases, with 13 bases between them. The CDR3 has 14 residues. The CDR3 nucleotides read TGTGCCAGCAGTTACCCGGACTCGGATGATGAGCAGTTCTTC. Translated: CASSYPDSDDEQFF.

The V gene is TRBV6-5, the J gene TRBJ2-3; D ambiguous. The CDR3 runs to 13 residues. The germline V and J ends were trimmed by 0 bases and 7 bases, with 8 bases remaining between them. Looked up from germline, CDR1 is MNHEY and CDR2 is SVGAGI. The CDR3 DNA is TGTGCCAGCAGTTACTCCCCCCTGAATACGCAGTATTTT. This sequence encodes CASSYSPLNTQYF.

The V and J genes are TRBV4-1 and TRBJ2-2; TRBD2 might be the D (6 bases). Trimming took 0 bases from V and 2 from J, leaving 13 bases between them. The CDR3 sequence is 17 residues long. Looked up from germline, CDR1 is MGHRA and CDR2 is YSYEKL. The CDR3 DNA reads as TGCGCCAGCAGCCAAGAGGAGGGGACGACAAACACCGGGGAGCTGTTTTTT. Its translation is CASSQEEGTTNTGELFF.

This chain uses TRBV5-1 with TRBJ2-3; 8 nucleotides align to TRBD1. CDR1 and CDR2 from the germline V gene are SGHRS and YFSETQ. Trimming removed 2 bases from V and 2 bases from J; junction bases left unmatched: 4. The CDR3 sequence is 15 residues long. The CDR3 sequence is CASSFDRGDTDTQYF. DNA of the CDR3: TGCGCCAGCAGCTTCGACAGGGGCGACACAGATACGCAGTATTTT.

The V and J genes are TRBV9 and TRBJ1-1; TRBD1 agrees at 11 bases. The CDR3 is 17 residues long. The germline V gene encodes CDR1 SGDLS and CDR2 YYNGEE. V lost 5 bases to trimming and J lost 4 bases; unmatched junction nucleotides: 13. The CDR3 sequence: CASRLYPGQGVATEAFF. The CDR3 coding sequence is TGTGCCAGCAGACTCTACCCGGGACAGGGGGTGGCCACTGAAGCTTTCTTT.

This rearrangement joins TRBV27 to TRBJ2-2; TRBD2 matches at 7 bases. CDR1 is MNHEY, CDR2 SMNVEV, per germline (reference sequence). The ends lost 4 bases at V and 4 bases at J; junction bases unmatched: 9. CDR3 length equals 16 residues. The CDR3 coding sequence is TGTGCCAGCAGTTCTCCCCGGGGGGTATCCACCGGGGAGCTGTTTTTT. Its translation is CASSSPRGVSTGELFF.

V usage is TRBV7-2 and J usage is TRBJ2-5, with 7 bases fitting TRBD2. CDR3 length: 14 amino acids. The V and J ends lost 3 bases and 2 bases, in that order; junction bases with no gene match: 3. Germline CDR1 is SGHTA and CDR2 is FQGNSA. The CDR3 protein is CASSLGGLQETQYF. CDR3 sequence (DNA): TGTGCCAGCAGCTTGGGAGGGTTACAAGAGACCCAGTACTTC.

CDR3 in DNA: TGTGCCAGCAGCCAGGGAGGGGAGCTGTTTTTT. It is translated as CASSQGGELFF. This sequence joins TRBV6-1 and TRBJ2-2; the D gene is possibly TRBD1 (5 bases). CDR1 and CDR2 from the germline V gene are MNHNS and SASEGT. Trimming took 6 bases from V and 8 from J, leaving 7 bases between them. The length of the CDR3 is 11 residues.

This clone was observed once. The rearrangement links TRBV28 to TRBJ2-1; possibly TRBD2 for D (5 bases). The V and J ends lost 6 bases and 1 base respectively, with 16 bases between them. CDR1 and CDR2 from the germline V gene are MDHEN and SYDVKM. The CDR3 contains 16 residues. The CDR3 DNA sequence: TGTGCCAGCAGGGACGGAGGCAGGTTATCCTACAATGAGCAGTTCTTC. As protein: CASRDGGRLSYNEQFF.

This clone came up once. The V and J genes are TRBV19 and TRBJ2-5; D unresolved. This CDR3 region has 10 residues. The germline V and J ends were trimmed by 4 bases and 7 bases, with 4 bases remaining between them. Germline CDR1 reads LNHDA; CDR2 reads SQIVND (reference sequence). CDR3 DNA: TGTGCCAGTAGTAGGGGGACCCAGTACTTC. Translated: CASSRGTQYF.

The V call is TRBV7-2, the J call TRBJ1-2; TRBD1 aligns across 7 bases. The CDR3 runs 17 residues. With 5 bases clipped from V and 1 base from J, the junction kept 13 bases outside the gene matches. Per germline, CDR1 SGHTA and CDR2 FQGNSA. The CDR3 sequence: CASSHTYRDSDNYGYTF. In DNA, the CDR3 is TGTGCCAGCAGCCACACTTACCGGGACAGCGATAACTATGGCTACACCTTC.

The chain recombines TRBV28 with TRBJ2-5, with 9 bases lining up with TRBD2. The germline gives CDR1 MDHEN, CDR2 SYDVKM. With V trimmed by 5 bases and J by 4 bases, 5 bases remained unmatched. This CDR3 contains 14 residues. CDR3 coding DNA: TGTGCCAGCAGTGTGACTAGCGGTAGAGAGACCCAGTACTTC. Amino acids: CASSVTSGRETQYF.

CDR3 sequence reads: CASSPGIDGYTF. Here the CDR3 DNA reads TGTGCCAGCAGCCCGGGTATTGATGGCTACACCTTC. The chain employs TRBV7-9 and TRBJ1-2; no reliable D call. This CDR3 has 12 residues. V gave up 5 bases and J gave up 6 bases, with 10 bases separating them. CDR1 is SEHNR and CDR2 is FQNEAQ in the germline V gene (reference sequence).

The chain recombines TRBV4-1 with TRBJ2-1; 7 bases are a match to TRBD1. The CDR3 is 14 residues long. Per the germline V gene, CDR1 is MGHRA and CDR2 is YSYEKL. The trim removed 4 bases at V and 4 bases at J, leaving 4 bases unmatched. The CDR3 reads CASSRDSRYNEQFF. The CDR3, as DNA: TGCGCCAGCAGCCGGGACAGTAGGTACAATGAGCAGTTCTTC.